These 9 T cell receptor beta chains were all obtained from the same sample, sequenced in a study of CD8+ T cells in alopecia areata. Indicated treatment: oral pan-JAK inhibitor, 5-10 mg twice daily. cDNA serving as the sequencing template came from extracted, reverse transcribed RNA. The protocol was immunoSEQ multiplex PCR, while the TCRdb copy is restricted to in-frame clones and leaves out a portion. The sample has 120,000 or so clones; less than 75% are singletons. The sequencing here drew on CD8+ T cells sorted from blood, taken at week 4, from a patient treated with tofacitinib. Every receptor here comes from a human donor with alopecia areata.

V and J are TRBV30 and TRBJ1-1; unclear D gene. This CDR3 is built from 12 residues. Between the trimmed V and J ends, which lost 0 bases and 6 bases, there was a span of 8 bases. In germline, CDR1 is GTSNPN, CDR2 SVGIG (reference sequence). The CDR3 loop reads CAWSVLAPEAFF. The CDR3 DNA sequence: TGTGCCTGGAGTGTACTGGCCCCTGAAGCTTTCTTT.

The gene calls are TRBV27 and TRBJ2-7; D perhaps matches TRBD2 (5 bases). CDR3 size: 13 residues. Germline CDR1 MNHEY, CDR2 SMNVEV (reference sequence). V dropped 6 bases and J dropped 0 bases, with 9 bases sitting between them. CDR3 in amino acids: CASRLEGSYEQYF. For the CDR3, the DNA is TGTGCCAGCAGGCTAGAGGGCTCCTACGAGCAGTACTTC.

The chain recombines TRBV6-5 with TRBJ2-1, with 9 nucleotides matching TRBD2. V was clipped by 2 bases and J by 5 bases; unmatched bases: 7. CDR1 is MNHEY, CDR2 SVGAGI, per germline. This CDR3 region has 16 residues. The CDR3 sequence: CASSYPGVAGDNEQFF. CDR3 bases: TGTGCCAGCAGTTACCCCGGAGTAGCGGGGGACAATGAGCAGTTCTTC.

V usage is TRBV4-1 and J usage is TRBJ2-7; possible D gene TRBD2, 5 bases. The CDR3 sequence is 13 residues long. V was cut by 0 bases and J by 5 bases, with 8 bases left in between. CDR1 and CDR2 from the germline V gene are MGHRA and YSYEKL. DNA of the CDR3: TGCGCCAGCAGCCAAGAAAGGGAGCACGAGCAGTACTTC. It yields the protein CASSQEREHEQYF.

The chain carries TRBV6-5 and TRBJ1-5; D gene unclear. The CDR3 has 13 amino acids. V dropped 6 bases and J dropped 8 bases, with 14 bases sitting between them. Germline-derived CDR1 and CDR2 are MNHEY and SVGAGI. The CDR3 DNA reads TGTGCCAGCAGCCCCCGGACGGAGGAGCCCCAGCATTTT. Translation: CASSPRTEEPQHF.

This clone was found a few times. The gene calls are TRBV29-1 and TRBJ2-3; TRBD2 agrees at 7 bases. V dropped 6 bases and J dropped 4; count of bases not matched to a gene: 7. The CDR3 extends over 13 amino acids. Germline CDR1 is SQVTM and CDR2 is ANQGSEA. The CDR3 DNA follows: TGCAGCGTCCCAGCGGGGCGCCCAGATACGCAGTATTTT. Its translation: CSVPAGRPDTQYF.

This chain connects TRBV13 to TRBJ2-7, with TRBD2 identical over 11 bases. Unmatched junction bases numbered 2, after V lost 5 bases and J lost 2 bases. The CDR3 runs to 14 residues. Germline CDR1 reads PRHDT; CDR2 reads FYEKMQ (reference sequence). The CDR3 region is CASSLSGGAYEQYF. CDR3 sequence (DNA): TGTGCCAGCAGCCTTAGCGGGGGGGCCTACGAGCAGTACTTC.

The chain couples TRBV30 to TRBJ1-6, with D unresolved. This CDR3 has 14 residues. Germline values: CDR1 GTSNPN, CDR2 SVGIG (reference sequence). Trimming shortened V by 1 base and J by 10 bases, and 14 bases separated the two germline ends. The DNA for the CDR3 is TGTGCCTGGAGTGCTTCGATCGGGAGGTCACCCCTCCACTTT. Its protein is CAWSASIGRSPLHF. Based on the CDR3 plus reference TRBV30 and TRBJ1-6, the full variable domain is SQTIHQWPATLVQPVGSPLSLECTVEGTSNPNLYWYRQAAGRGLQLLFYSVGIGQISSEVPQNLSASRPQDRQFILSSKKLLLSDSGFYLCAWSASIGRSPLHFGNGTRLTVT.

This chain uses TRBV12-5 with TRBJ1-2; 9 bases match TRBD1. V lost 3 bases, J lost 3 bases, and 11 bases stayed unmatched. The germline V gene encodes CDR1 LGHNT and CDR2 FRNRAP. This CDR3 is built from 17 residues. CDR3: CASGFIARTGEDYGYTF. Here the CDR3 DNA reads TGTGCTAGTGGTTTTATTGCCCGGACAGGGGAGGACTATGGCTACACCTTC.